This section outlines one TCR beta chain sequence together with its context. Per the authors' pipeline: By means of reference gene primer amplification, nucleated cell counts were estimated. Clones were sequenced by immunoSEQ multiplex PCR, and TCRdb holds only the in-frame ones, with some missing. V, J and clone size were drawn from that table, and D and trimming were deduced from the DNA. The sample consists of about 480,000 clones, roughly 90% of them appearing once. The age range of participants was about 18 to 95 years, with residence in under 25 US areas. Clinical history reported by participants formed the basis on which cohorts were assigned. This record belongs to a study of blood T cell repertoires in COVID-19. Germline assignment: CDR1 SGHTA and CDR2 FQGNSA. The length of the CDR3 is 15 residues. The V end was cut by 1 base, the J end by 8 bases, with 17 bases between.

The rearrangement links TRBV7-2 to TRBJ1-2; unclear D gene. Material for sequencing was PBMCs or T cells enriched from blood (not recorded which). This receptor was identified in a woman aged 40-49 years who had recovered from COVID-19. DNA of the CDR3: TGTGCCAGCAGCTTAGAGTTAGGGCAGGAGGTCGGCTACACCTTC. It yields the protein CASSLELGQEVGYTF.